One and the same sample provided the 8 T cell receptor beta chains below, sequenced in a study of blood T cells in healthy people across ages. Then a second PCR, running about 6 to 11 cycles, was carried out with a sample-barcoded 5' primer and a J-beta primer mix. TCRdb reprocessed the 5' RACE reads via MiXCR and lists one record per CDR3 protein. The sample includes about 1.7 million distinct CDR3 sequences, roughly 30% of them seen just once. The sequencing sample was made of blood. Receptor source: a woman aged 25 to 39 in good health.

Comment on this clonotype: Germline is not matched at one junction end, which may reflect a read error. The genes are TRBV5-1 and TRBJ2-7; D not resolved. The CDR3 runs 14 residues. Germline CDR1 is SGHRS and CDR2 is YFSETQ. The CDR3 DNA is TGCGCCAGCAGCTTGGAACAGAGCTCCTACGAGCTGTACTTC. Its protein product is CASSLEQSSYELYF. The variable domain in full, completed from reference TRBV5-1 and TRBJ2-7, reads KAGVTQTPRYLIKTRGQQVTLSCSPISGHRSVSWYQQTPGQGLQFLFEYFSETQRNKGNFPGRFSGRQFSNSRSEMNVSTLELGDSALYLCASSLEQSSYELYFGPGTRLTVT.

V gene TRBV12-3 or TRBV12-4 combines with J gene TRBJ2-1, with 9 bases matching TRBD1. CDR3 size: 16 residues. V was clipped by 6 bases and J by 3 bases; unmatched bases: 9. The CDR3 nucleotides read TGTGCCAGCAGCCATCCGGGGACAGGGCTCTACAATGAGCAGTTCTTC. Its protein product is CASSHPGTGLYNEQFF.

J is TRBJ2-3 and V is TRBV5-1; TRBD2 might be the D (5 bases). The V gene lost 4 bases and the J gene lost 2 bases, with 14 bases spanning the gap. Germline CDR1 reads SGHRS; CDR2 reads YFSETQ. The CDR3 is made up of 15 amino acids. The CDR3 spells CASSGRGSDTDTQYF. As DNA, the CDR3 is TGCGCCAGCAGCGGAAGAGGGTCGGACACAGATACGCAGTATTTT.

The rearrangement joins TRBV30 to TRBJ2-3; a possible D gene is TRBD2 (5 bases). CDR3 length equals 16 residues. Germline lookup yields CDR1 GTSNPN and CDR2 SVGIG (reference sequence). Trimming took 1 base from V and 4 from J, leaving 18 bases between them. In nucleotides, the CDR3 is TGTGCCTGGAGTGACCTCCGGGGTGGAGCCTCAGATACGCAGTATTTT. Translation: CAWSDLRGGASDTQYF.

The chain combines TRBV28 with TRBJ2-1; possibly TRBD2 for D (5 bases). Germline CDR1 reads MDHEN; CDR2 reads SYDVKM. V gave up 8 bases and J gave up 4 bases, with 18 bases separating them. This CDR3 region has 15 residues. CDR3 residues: CASSHRRRGYNEQFF. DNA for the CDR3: TGTGCCAGCTCACATAGGAGGCGCGGATACAATGAGCAGTTCTTC.

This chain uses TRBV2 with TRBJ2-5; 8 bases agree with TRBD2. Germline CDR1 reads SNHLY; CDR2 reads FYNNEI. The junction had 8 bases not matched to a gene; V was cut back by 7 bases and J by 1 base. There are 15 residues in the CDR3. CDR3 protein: CASTEQRGPQETQYF. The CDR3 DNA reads TGTGCCAGCACAGAACAGCGGGGGCCCCAAGAGACCCAGTACTTC.

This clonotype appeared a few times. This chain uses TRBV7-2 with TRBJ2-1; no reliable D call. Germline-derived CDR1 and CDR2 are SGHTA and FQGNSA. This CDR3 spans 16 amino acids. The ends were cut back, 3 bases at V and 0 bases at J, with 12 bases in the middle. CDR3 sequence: CASSLAATVSYNEQFF. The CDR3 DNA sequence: TGTGCCAGCAGCTTGGCGGCGACTGTCTCCTACAATGAGCAGTTCTTC.

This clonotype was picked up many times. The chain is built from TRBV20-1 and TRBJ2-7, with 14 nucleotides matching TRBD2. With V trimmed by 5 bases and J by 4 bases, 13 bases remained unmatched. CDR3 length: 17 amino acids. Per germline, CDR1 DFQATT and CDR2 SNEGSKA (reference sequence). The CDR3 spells CSAAGTSGSTRPYEQYF. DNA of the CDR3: TGCAGTGCTGCTGGGACTAGCGGGAGTACTAGGCCTTACGAGCAGTACTTC.